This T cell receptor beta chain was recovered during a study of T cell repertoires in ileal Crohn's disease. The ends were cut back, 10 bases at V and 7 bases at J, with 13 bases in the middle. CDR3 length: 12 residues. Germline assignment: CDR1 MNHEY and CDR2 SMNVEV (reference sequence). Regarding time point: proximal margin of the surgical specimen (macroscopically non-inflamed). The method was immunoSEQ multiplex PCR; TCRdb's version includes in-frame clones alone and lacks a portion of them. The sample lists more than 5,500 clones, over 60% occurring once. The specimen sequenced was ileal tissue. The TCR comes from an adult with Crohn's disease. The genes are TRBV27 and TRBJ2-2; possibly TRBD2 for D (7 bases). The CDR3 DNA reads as TGTGCCACCCGGGGGGCAAACGGGGAGCTGTTTTTT. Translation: CATRGANGELFF.